This T cell receptor (beta chain) derives from a study of T cells after posttransplantation cyclophosphamide. On the day of bone marrow donation, the related graft donor provided peripheral blood. As concerns this clone: The antigen remains undetermined.

Study observations and caveats: Recipient CMV seropositivity and CMV reactivation strongly tracked TRB clonality. Blood and skin or GI T cell repertoires showed limited TRB overlap. Later post-transplant blood repertoires were often dominated by donor CD8+ memory clones.

Trimming took off 5 bases at V and 1 base at J, with 5 bases between the two ends. In germline, CDR1 is SGHTA, CDR2 FQGNSA. The CDR3 consists of 13 residues. The data were produced by immunoSEQ multiplex PCR, yet TCRdb's version contains in-frame clones alone and is incomplete. Among about 52,000 clones, around 94% were seen once, and the ten largest hold about 3.1%. This rearrangement joins TRBV7-2 to TRBJ2-2; unclear D gene. Sequences were obtained from PBMCs. This clonotype was sampled from a woman in her twenties or thirties in good health and a related stem cell transplant donor. CDR3 bases: TGTGCCAGCAGCCCTCTGAACACCGGGGAGCTGTTTTTT. Its protein is CASSPLNTGELFF.